This is a list of T cell receptor beta chains from one sample in a study of T-cell memory formation after mild COVID-19. TCRdb re-derived calls from the 5' RACE reads in MiXCR, one entry per CDR3 protein. The table has 30,000 to 35,000 distinct CDR3 sequences, 7.5% to 8% seen once. The sample consisted of PBMCs or a T cell subset sorted from them (not recorded which). These receptors originate from a man aged 18 to 29 who had mild COVID-19 (a few samples of this study predate the infection). Cell type and time point are not known. Each CDR3 is given with its conserved first and last residue. D genes are given only for firm matches. Rows give clone size only sometimes, using once, few, many, or a class for an expanded clone.

D gene,clone size,V gene,J gene,CDR3 protein,CDR3 DNA
TRBD2,many,TRBV5-1,TRBJ2-3,CASSSGTTGADTQYF,TGCGCCAGCAGCTCCGGGACTACCGGGGCAGATACGCAGTATTTT
NA,many,TRBV7-2,TRBJ1-5,CASGSGRNQPQHF,TGTGCCAGCGGTTCGGGGCGCAATCAGCCCCAGCATTTT
TRBD1,many,TRBV6-2/TRBV6-3,TRBJ2-2,CASSAQGAPPGELFF,TGTGCCAGCAGTGCACAGGGGGCGCCCCCCGGGGAGCTGTTTTTT
NA,many,TRBV10-3,TRBJ1-5,CASGPNQPQHF,TGTGCCTCCGGACCTAATCAGCCCCAGCATTTT
NA,NA,TRBV1,TRBJ1-2,CTSSQASGARLFGYTF,TGCACCAGCAGCCAAGCTTCAGGGGCTCGACTTTTCGGCTACACCTTC
NA,many,TRBV4-3,TRBJ1-4,CASSQVAGFNEKLFF,TGCGCCAGCAGCCAAGTGGCGGGATTTAATGAAAAACTGTTTTTT
NA,many,TRBV6-6,TRBJ2-7,CASSRSYEQYF,TGTGCCAGCAGTCGCTCCTACGAGCAGTACTTC
TRBD1,few,TRBV3-1,TRBJ1-2,CASSLSLDRGYTF,TGTGCCAGCAGCCTCTCCCTGGACAGGGGCTACACCTTC
TRBD2,few,TRBV2,TRBJ2-1,CASSESRGGVYEQFF,TGTGCCAGCAGTGAATCTCGCGGGGGTGTATATGAGCAGTTCTTC
TRBD1,many,TRBV7-2,TRBJ2-5,CASSSPGTGKETQYF,TGTGCCAGCAGCTCACCCGGGACAGGGAAAGAGACCCAGTACTTC
NA,many,TRBV13,TRBJ2-3,CASSSQGQLGTDTQYF,TGTGCCAGCAGCTCCCAAGGACAGCTGGGCACAGATACGCAGTATTTT
NA,NA,TRBV6-5,TRBJ1-6,CATSRPIKESPLHF,TGTGCCACCTCACGTCCCATTAAGGAATCACCCCTCCACTTT
NA,many,TRBV7-7,TRBJ2-3,CASSQDSITDTQYF,TGTGCCAGCAGCCAGGACAGTATCACAGATACGCAGTATTTT
NA,many,TRBV4-1,TRBJ2-2,CASSQVILAGELFF,TGCGCCAGCAGCCAAGTCATTCTAGCCGGGGAGCTGTTTTTT
NA,many,TRBV5-1,TRBJ1-1,CASSLSLAENTEAFF,TGCGCCAGCAGCTTGTCCTTGGCAGAGAACACTGAAGCTTTCTTT
NA,many,TRBV5-1,TRBJ2-2,CASSLGQASGELFF,TGCGCCAGCAGCTTGGGACAGGCGTCCGGGGAGCTGTTTTTT
TRBD1,many,TRBV6-4,TRBJ1-6,CASSDGTETSPLHF,TGTGCCAGCAGTGACGGGACAGAGACTTCACCCCTCCACTTT
NA,many,TRBV6-1,TRBJ2-1,CASSEGTNNEQFF,TGTGCCAGCAGTGAGGGGACCAACAATGAGCAGTTCTTC
NA,NA,TRBV5-1,TRBJ2-1,CASSRRGGTSSYNEQFF,TGCGCCAGCAGCAGGAGGGGGGGGACCAGCTCCTACAATGAGCAGTTCTTC
NA,few,TRBV6-2/TRBV6-3,TRBJ2-3,CASSVKGHTQYF,TGTGCCAGCAGTGTAAAGGGGCATACGCAGTATTTT
TRBD1,few,TRBV20-1,TRBJ1-3,CSARAAGQGARNTIYF,TGCAGTGCTAGAGCTGCGGGACAGGGGGCGCGGAACACCATATATTTT
TRBD1,many,TRBV4-1,TRBJ1-6,CASSQDPPGGHSPLHF,TGCGCCAGCAGCCAAGATCCCCCAGGGGGCCACTCACCCCTCCACTTT
NA,few,TRBV5-5,TRBJ1-2,CASTPTPGRSIYGYTF,TGTGCCAGCACCCCTACCCCGGGACGCAGCATTTATGGCTACACCTTC
NA,many,TRBV4-1,TRBJ1-5,CASSQDLTARANSNQPQHF,TGCGCCAGCAGCCAAGATTTAACCGCCAGGGCTAATAGCAATCAGCCCCAGCATTTT
NA,NA,TRBV6-2/TRBV6-3,TRBJ1-1,CASSDRGTANTEAFF,TGTGCCAGCAGTGACCGCGGGACTGCGAACACTGAAGCTTTCTTT
NA,many,TRBV7-3,TRBJ2-2,CASSLVPAAGELFF,TGTGCCAGCAGCTTAGTCCCAGCAGCCGGGGAGCTGTTTTTT
TRBD2,many,TRBV4-3,TRBJ2-1,CASSRTSGGSYNEQFF,TGCGCCAGCAGCCGGACTAGCGGGGGCTCCTACAATGAGCAGTTCTTC
TRBD1,NA,TRBV15,TRBJ1-2,CATSRRTGGVNGYTF,TGTGCCACCAGCAGAAGGACAGGGGGAGTGAATGGCTACACCTTC
NA,many,TRBV5-6,TRBJ2-3,CASSPLGGSGGRGDTQYF,TGTGCCAGCAGCCCCTTGGGGGGGAGCGGGGGCAGGGGGGATACGCAGTATTTT
NA,many,TRBV7-9,TRBJ2-3,CASRSPPGVSTDTQYF,TGTGCCAGCAGGTCCCCCCCGGGGGTAAGCACAGATACGCAGTATTTT
TRBD1,many,TRBV20-1,TRBJ2-7,CSANQGAGYEQYF,TGCAGTGCAAATCAGGGGGCCGGATACGAGCAGTACTTC
TRBD1,NA,TRBV20-1,TRBJ1-6,CSARDLLQGGASPLHF,TGCAGTGCTAGAGATCTGCTTCAGGGGGGAGCTTCACCCCTCCACTTT
TRBD2,many,TRBV6-1,TRBJ2-3,CASSEGGGATDTQYF,TGTGCCAGCAGTGAAGGCGGGGGGGCCACAGATACGCAGTATTTT
NA,many,TRBV5-1,TRBJ2-3,CASSLALRTVSTPDTQYF,TGCGCCAGCAGCTTGGCCCTACGGACAGTCTCCACCCCAGATACGCAGTATTTT
NA,many,TRBV12-3/TRBV12-4,TRBJ2-2,CASSSRGDGELFF,TGTGCCAGCAGTTCAAGGGGAGACGGGGAGCTGTTTTTT
NA,few,TRBV5-1,TRBJ1-1,CASSWGEWGVAEAFF,TGCGCCAGCAGCTGGGGGGAGTGGGGTGTCGCTGAAGCTTTCTTT
TRBD1,many,TRBV7-2,TRBJ2-1,CASREQGGSQFF,TGTGCCAGCAGAGAACAGGGGGGATCCCAGTTCTTC
NA,many,TRBV12-3/TRBV12-4,TRBJ2-2,CASSPANTGELFF,TGTGCCAGCAGTCCTGCTAACACCGGGGAGCTGTTTTTT
TRBD1,few,TRBV5-1,TRBJ2-1,CASSLGYRTGIFNEQFF,TGCGCCAGCAGCTTGGGCTATAGGACAGGGATTTTCAATGAGCAGTTCTTC
TRBD1,many,TRBV7-2,TRBJ2-3,CASSLRDRSTDTQYF,TGTGCCAGCAGCTTACGGGACAGGTCCACAGATACGCAGTATTTT
NA,many,TRBV4-3,TRBJ1-3,CASSQDRNSGDTIYF,TGCGCCAGCAGCCAAGATAGGAACTCTGGGGACACCATATATTTT
NA,NA,TRBV18,TRBJ2-6,CASSPQMGGSGANVLTF,TGTGCCAGCTCACCTCAGATGGGGGGTTCCGGGGCCAACGTCCTGACTTTC
NA,NA,TRBV5-1,TRBJ2-1,CASSLGPDGNEQFF,TGCGCCAGCAGCTTGGGACCCGACGGCAATGAGCAGTTCTTC
TRBD2,many,TRBV7-9,TRBJ2-5,CASSIGGGGGETQYF,TGTGCCAGCAGCATTGGCGGCGGGGGAGGAGAGACCCAGTACTTC
NA,many,TRBV6-5,TRBJ1-2,CASSSAPFYGYTF,TGTGCCAGCAGTTCGGCTCCCTTTTATGGCTACACCTTC
NA,NA,TRBV5-5,TRBJ1-2,CASSAGQRYGYTF,TGTGCCAGCAGCGCAGGGCAGCGCTATGGCTACACCTTC
TRBD2,many,TRBV3-1,TRBJ2-3,CASSQDLAGGPITDTQYF,TGTGCCAGCAGCCAAGATCTAGCGGGGGGGCCAATCACAGATACGCAGTATTTT
TRBD1,NA,TRBV10-3,TRBJ1-5,CAISEDRGNQPQHF,TGTGCCATCAGTGAGGACAGGGGCAATCAGCCCCAGCATTTT
TRBD1,many,TRBV24-1,TRBJ2-3,CATAGQGRTDTQYF,TGTGCCACCGCCGGACAGGGGCGCACAGATACGCAGTATTTT
TRBD1,many,TRBV5-1,TRBJ1-2,CASSFQGAWYGYTF,TGCGCCAGCAGCTTCCAGGGGGCCTGGTATGGCTACACCTTC
NA,few,TRBV7-8,TRBJ1-4,CASSLDRYKLFF,TGTGCCAGCAGCCTGGACAGATATAAACTGTTTTTT
NA,many,TRBV4-3,TRBJ1-6,CASSQAGPISPLHF,TGCGCCAGCAGCCAGGCTGGCCCAATTTCACCCCTCCACTTT
NA,NA,TRBV23-1,TRBJ2-1,CASSQSLALYNEQFF,TGCGCCAGCAGTCAGTCCCTAGCCCTTTACAATGAGCAGTTCTTC
TRBD2,many,TRBV6-4,TRBJ2-1,CASSPTSGGYNEQFF,TGTGCCAGCAGCCCGACTAGCGGGGGCTACAATGAGCAGTTCTTC
NA,many,TRBV12-3/TRBV12-4,TRBJ1-1,CASSKTENTEAFF,TGTGCCAGCAGTAAAACAGAGAACACTGAAGCTTTCTTT
NA,many,TRBV6-1,TRBJ2-7,CASSPQGTEQYF,TGTGCCAGCAGTCCACAGGGAACCGAGCAGTACTTC
NA,many,TRBV3-1,TRBJ2-2,CASSQHTGELFF,TGTGCCAGCAGCCAACACACCGGGGAGCTGTTTTTT
NA,many,TRBV12-3/TRBV12-4,TRBJ1-4,CASSLIVNEKLFF,TGTGCCAGCAGTTTAATTGTAAATGAAAAACTGTTTTTT
NA,many,TRBV19,TRBJ2-2,CATRAGELFF,TGTGCCACCCGAGCCGGGGAGCTGTTTTTT
TRBD1,NA,TRBV28,TRBJ1-5,CASRQGNNQPQHF,TGTGCCAGCAGACAGGGGAACAATCAGCCCCAGCATTTT